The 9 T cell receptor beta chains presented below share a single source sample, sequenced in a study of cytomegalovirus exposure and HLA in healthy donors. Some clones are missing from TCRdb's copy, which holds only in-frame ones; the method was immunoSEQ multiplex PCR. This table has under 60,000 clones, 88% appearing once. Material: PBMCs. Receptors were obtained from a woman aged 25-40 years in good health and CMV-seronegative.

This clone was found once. CDR3 DNA: TGTGCCACCAGCAGAGATAAAGCTAGCGGCACAGATACGCAGTATTTT. It translates to CATSRDKASGTDTQYF. The rearrangement uses TRBV15 and TRBJ2-3; D possibly corresponds to TRBD2 (6 bases). The CDR3 is 16 residues long. Trimming left V 0 bases short and J 1 base short, with 11 bases between. Germline loops: CDR1 LNHNV, CDR2 YYDKDF (reference sequence). Filled out from reference TRBV15 and TRBJ2-3, the complete variable domain reads DAMVIQNPRYQVTQFGKPVTLSCSQTLNHNVMYWYQQKSSQAPKLLFHYYDKDFNNEADTPDNFQSRRPNTSFCFLDIRSPGLGDTAMYLCATSRDKASGTDTQYFGPGTRLTVL.

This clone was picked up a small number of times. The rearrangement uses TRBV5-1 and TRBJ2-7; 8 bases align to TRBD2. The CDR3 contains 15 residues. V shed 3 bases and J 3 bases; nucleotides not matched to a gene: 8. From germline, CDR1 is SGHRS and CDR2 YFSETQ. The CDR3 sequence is CASSSLAGSLYEQYF. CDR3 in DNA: TGCGCCAGCAGCTCCTTAGCGGGGAGCCTCTACGAGCAGTACTTC.

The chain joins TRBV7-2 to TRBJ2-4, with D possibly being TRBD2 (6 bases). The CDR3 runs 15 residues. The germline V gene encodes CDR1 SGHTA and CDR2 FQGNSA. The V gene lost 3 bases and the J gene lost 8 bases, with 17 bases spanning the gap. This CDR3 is CASSFLASQGDIQYF. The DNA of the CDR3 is TGTGCCAGCAGCTTTCTAGCGAGTCAAGGGGACATTCAGTACTTC.

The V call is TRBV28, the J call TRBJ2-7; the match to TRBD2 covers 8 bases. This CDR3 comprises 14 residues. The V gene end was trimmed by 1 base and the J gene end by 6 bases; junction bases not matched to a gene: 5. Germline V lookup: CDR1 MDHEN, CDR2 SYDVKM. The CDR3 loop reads CASSLSSGLGEQYF. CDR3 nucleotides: TGTGCCAGCAGTTTATCTAGCGGGCTGGGCGAGCAGTACTTC.

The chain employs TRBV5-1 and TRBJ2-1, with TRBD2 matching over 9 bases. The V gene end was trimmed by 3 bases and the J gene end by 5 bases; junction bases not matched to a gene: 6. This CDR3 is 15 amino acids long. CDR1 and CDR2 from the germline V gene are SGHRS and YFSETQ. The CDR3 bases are TGCGCCAGCAGCTGGACTAGCGAGAAACACAATGAGCAGTTCTTC. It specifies CASSWTSEKHNEQFF.

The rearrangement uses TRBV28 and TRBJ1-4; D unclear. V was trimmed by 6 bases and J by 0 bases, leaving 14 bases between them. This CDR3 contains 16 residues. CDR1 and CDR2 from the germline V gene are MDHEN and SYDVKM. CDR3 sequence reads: CASSWAGPATNEKLFF. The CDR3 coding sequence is TGTGCCAGCAGCTGGGCGGGTCCCGCAACTAATGAAAAACTGTTTTTT.

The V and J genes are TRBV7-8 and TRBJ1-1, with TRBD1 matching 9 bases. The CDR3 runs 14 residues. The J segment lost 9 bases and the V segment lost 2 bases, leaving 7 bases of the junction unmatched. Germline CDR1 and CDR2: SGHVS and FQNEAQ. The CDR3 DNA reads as TGTGCCAGCAGCTTATCCGGGACAGGGTCGAAAGCTTTCTTT. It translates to CASSLSGTGSKAFF.

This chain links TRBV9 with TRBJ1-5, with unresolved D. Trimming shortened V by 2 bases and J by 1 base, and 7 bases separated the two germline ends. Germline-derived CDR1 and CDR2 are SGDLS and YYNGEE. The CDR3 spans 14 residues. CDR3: CASSVSQSNQPQHF. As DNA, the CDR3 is TGTGCCAGCAGCGTGTCCCAGAGCAATCAGCCCCAGCATTTT.

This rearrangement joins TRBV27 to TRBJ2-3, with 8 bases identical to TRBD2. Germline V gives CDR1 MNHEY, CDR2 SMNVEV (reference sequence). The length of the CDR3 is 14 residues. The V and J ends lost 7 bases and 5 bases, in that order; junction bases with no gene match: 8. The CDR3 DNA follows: TGTGCCAGCACCGACTGGCTAGCGGGAGATACGCAGTATTTT. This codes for CASTDWLAGDTQYF.